Listed below are T cell receptor beta chains from one sample, sequenced in a study of T cell responses to AZD1222 COVID-19 vaccine. The table came from immunoSEQ multiplex PCR; TCRdb's copy has only in-frame clones and leaves some out. The sample has 67,000 or so clones, 84% seen once. Here the sequenced sample was peripheral blood, taken on day 0 of AZD1222 vaccination. The source of these receptors is an adult in good health. The CDR3 runs from the conserved cysteine through the conserved F or W. A D gene is named only where the DNA matches it firmly. Clone size is given for some rows only: seen once, a few or many times, or a class if the clone is expanded.

D gene	V gene	J gene	clone size	CDR3 protein	CDR3 DNA
.	TRBV28	TRBJ2-5	once	CASSFGGPVETQYF	TGTGCCAGCAGTTTCGGGGGGCCAGTAGAGACCCAGTACTTC
.	TRBV9	TRBJ2-7	.	CASSPRLGWYEQYF	TGTGCCAGCAGCCCCCGGCTAGGGTGGTACGAGCAGTACTTC
.	TRBV7-9	TRBJ2-7	once	CASSLTPLYEQYF	TGTGCCAGCAGCTTAACCCCCCTTTACGAGCAGTACTTC
TRBD1	TRBV19	TRBJ1-2	.	CASSPDRGRRGYTF	TGTGCCAGTAGTCCCGACAGGGGGCGTCGAGGCTACACCTTC
.	TRBV29-1	TRBJ2-1	.	CSVDEYSYNEQFF	TGCAGCGTTGACGAGTACTCCTACAATGAGCAGTTCTTC
.	TRBV7-9	TRBJ1-2	.	CASSLYGGSTGYTF	TGTGCCAGCAGCTTATATGGGGGGAGTACTGGCTACACCTTC
.	TRBV7-8	TRBJ2-5	.	CASSSVGALWETQYF	TGTGCCAGCAGCTCCGTAGGGGCTCTGTGGGAGACCCAGTACTTC
TRBD1	TRBV3-1/TRBV3-2	TRBJ1-5	once	CASSPGQGNQPQHF	TGTGCCAGCAGCCCTGGACAGGGTAATCAGCCCCAGCATTTT
.	TRBV28	TRBJ2-1	.	CASSLRGGVHNEQFF	TGTGCCAGCAGTTTAAGGGGGGGCGTCCACAATGAGCAGTTCTTC
.	TRBV11-2	TRBJ1-1	.	CASSPTVGGTEAFF	TGTGCCAGCAGCCCGACAGTTGGGGGCACTGAAGCTTTCTTT
TRBD1	TRBV5-1	TRBJ1-6	.	CASRDRGGGSPLHF	TGCGCCAGCAGGGACAGGGGGGGAGGATCACCCCTCCACTTT
TRBD1	TRBV3-1/TRBV3-2	TRBJ1-2	.	CASSPRTGQTYYGYTF	TGTGCCAGCAGCCCCAGGACAGGGCAGACCTACTATGGCTACACCTTC
TRBD1	TRBV12-3/TRBV12-4	TRBJ1-2	once	CASSPGQGGGYTF	TGTGCCAGCAGTCCCGGACAGGGCGGGGGCTACACCTTC
TRBD2	TRBV3-1/TRBV3-2	TRBJ2-1	.	CASSGGVAGEQFF	TGTGCCAGCAGCGGGGGGGTGGCGGGTGAGCAGTTCTTC
.	TRBV2	TRBJ1-5	.	CASGYNQPQHF	TGTGCCAGCGGCTACAATCAGCCCCAGCATTTT
.	TRBV5-5	TRBJ1-6	.	CASSLADIDNSPLHF	TGTGCCAGCAGCTTGGCAGACATAGATAATTCACCCCTCCACTTT
.	TRBV5-5	TRBJ2-7	.	CASSRGDSGAYEQYF	TGTGCCAGCAGCAGGGGGGACAGTGGGGCCTACGAGCAGTACTTC
.	TRBV11-1	TRBJ1-1	.	CASSLRLGQSNTEAFF	TGTGCCAGCAGCTTACGTCTCGGACAATCGAACACTGAAGCTTTCTTT
TRBD1	TRBV4-1	TRBJ1-2	.	CASSQAQDRAGYGYTF	TGCGCCAGCAGCCAAGCACAGGACAGGGCTGGCTATGGCTACACCTTC
TRBD2	TRBV28	TRBJ2-3	.	CASRSGGSTDTQYF	TGTGCCAGCAGAAGCGGGGGAAGCACAGATACGCAGTATTTT
.	TRBV18	TRBJ1-5	.	CASSPSSEQPQHF	TGTGCCAGCTCACCAAGCTCGGAGCAGCCCCAGCATTTT
.	TRBV3-1/TRBV3-2	TRBJ2-4	once	CASSQYSPGDGIQYF	TGTGCCAGCAGCCAATATTCTCCAGGGGACGGCATTCAGTACTTC
TRBD1	TRBV4-1	TRBJ2-7	.	CASSQDRDRTYEQYF	TGCGCCAGCAGCCAAGACCGGGACAGGACCTACGAGCAGTACTTC
.	TRBV7-3	TRBJ2-7	.	CASSPSRALAYEQYF	TGTGCCAGCAGCCCGAGCCGGGCTTTGGCCTACGAGCAGTACTTC
.	TRBV19	TRBJ1-5	.	CASKAQGNQPQHF	TGTGCCAGTAAAGCACAGGGAAATCAGCCCCAGCATTTT
TRBD1	TRBV5-5	TRBJ2-7	.	CASIPRPGQGTYEQYF	TGTGCCAGCATCCCCCGCCCGGGACAGGGTACCTACGAGCAGTACTTC
.	TRBV11-2	TRBJ2-1	few	CASSSRDEQFF	TGTGCCAGCAGCTCCCGGGATGAGCAGTTCTTC
TRBD1	TRBV5-1	TRBJ2-2	.	CASSSPGQSNTGELFF	TGCGCCAGCAGCTCTCCGGGACAGTCGAACACCGGGGAGCTGTTTTTT
TRBD1	TRBV19	TRBJ1-1	.	CASRSTGTVLNTEAFF	TGTGCCAGTCGCTCTACCGGGACAGTCTTGAACACTGAAGCTTTCTTT
.	TRBV29-1	TRBJ1-5	.	CSVKEGIPGGSNQPQHF	TGCAGCGTTAAGGAGGGGATACCAGGTGGGAGCAATCAGCCCCAGCATTTT
TRBD2	TRBV28	TRBJ2-3	once	CASSGGRGGIGTDTQYF	TGTGCCAGCTCCGGAGGGCGGGGGGGCATAGGCACAGATACGCAGTATTTT
.	TRBV7-3	TRBJ2-3	.	CASSRSNTDTQYF	TGTGCCAGCAGCCGTAGTAACACAGATACGCAGTATTTT
.	TRBV29-1	TRBJ2-5	medium-sized	CSVPGQIQETQYF	TGCAGCGTCCCGGGACAAATACAAGAGACCCAGTACTTC
TRBD1	TRBV5-4	TRBJ1-2	few	CASSLGDRGGYGYTF	TGTGCCAGCAGCTTGGGGGACAGGGGAGGATATGGCTACACCTTC
.	TRBV10-3	TRBJ2-1	.	CAIRAREGADSSYNEQFF	TGTGCCATCAGAGCCAGGGAGGGGGCGGACAGCTCCTACAATGAGCAGTTCTTC
TRBD1	TRBV19	TRBJ1-1	.	CASSGRGTGGTEAFF	TGTGCCAGTAGTGGAAGAGGGACAGGGGGAACTGAAGCTTTCTTT
.	TRBV30	TRBJ1-5	.	CAWSLGGGQPQHF	TGTGCCTGGAGTTTGGGGGGCGGTCAGCCCCAGCATTTT
.	TRBV18	TRBJ1-2	.	CASSPGGTGPGYTF	TGTGCCAGCTCACCTGGGGGGACGGGCCCTGGCTACACCTTC
.	TRBV2	TRBJ1-4	.	CASISQLGPQTNEKLFF	TGTGCCAGCATATCGCAGTTGGGACCGCAGACTAATGAAAAACTGTTTTTT
.	TRBV10-3	TRBJ2-7	.	CAISPGTIGSYEQYF	TGTGCCATCAGTCCTGGGACAATAGGGTCCTACGAGCAGTACTTC
.	TRBV6-5	TRBJ1-2	.	CASRKETGFYGYTF	TGTGCCAGCAGAAAGGAAACAGGGTTCTATGGCTACACCTTC
.	TRBV28	TRBJ1-6	once	CASSLGLGNSPLHF	TGTGCCAGCAGCCTCGGACTTGGTAATTCACCCCTCCACTTT
TRBD1	TRBV4-3	TRBJ1-1	.	CASSQGTGGLVRAFF	TGCGCCAGCAGCCAGGGGACAGGGGGCTTAGTTAGAGCTTTCTTT
.	TRBV7-9	TRBJ2-5	.	CASSRGAQETQYF	TGTGCCAGCAGCCGCGGGGCCCAAGAGACCCAGTACTTC
.	TRBV30	TRBJ1-5	.	CAWSEGGQPQHF	TGTGCCTGGAGTGAAGGAGGGCAGCCCCAGCATTTT
.	TRBV29-1	TRBJ1-3	.	CSVEGGDSGNTIYF	TGCAGCGTTGAGGGGGGGGACTCTGGAAACACCATATATTTT
.	TRBV15	TRBJ1-1	.	CATSTDPNTEAFF	TGTGCCACCAGCACGGACCCGAACACTGAAGCTTTCTTT
.	TRBV19	TRBJ2-3	.	CASRPRGADTQYF	TGTGCCAGTAGGCCGAGGGGAGCCGATACGCAGTATTTT
.	TRBV9	TRBJ1-2	.	CASSGGQPIYGYTF	TGTGCCAGCAGCGGTGGACAGCCGATCTATGGCTACACCTTC
TRBD1	TRBV2	TRBJ1-1	.	CASTLTGSFEYTEAFF	TGTGCCAGCACATTGACAGGGAGCTTTGAGTACACTGAAGCTTTCTTT
.	TRBV6-5	TRBJ1-6	.	CASSGDRNSPLHF	TGTGCCAGCAGCGGAGACAGGAATTCACCCCTCCACTTT
.	TRBV7-9	TRBJ1-3	.	CASSSLWAGQGNTIYF	TGTGCCAGCAGCTCCTTATGGGCAGGGCAAGGAAACACCATATATTTT
TRBD1	TRBV28	TRBJ1-6	.	CASSLGTDSYNSPLHF	TGTGCCAGCAGTCTGGGGACAGACTCCTATAATTCACCCCTCCACTTT
.	TRBV6-5	TRBJ1-5	few	CASSYDQSLASQHF	TGTGCCAGCAGTTACGATCAATCTTTGGCATCCCAGCATTTT
TRBD1	TRBV28	TRBJ1-5	.	CASRSGTVIQPQHF	TGTGCCAGCAGGTCAGGGACAGTTATTCAGCCCCAGCATTTT
.	TRBV29-1	TRBJ1-5	.	CSVAEGGRNQPQHF	TGCAGCGTTGCAGAGGGTGGGCGCAATCAGCCCCAGCATTTT
.	TRBV6-5	TRBJ1-5	.	CASSRGATSNQPQHF	TGTGCCAGCAGTCGGGGGGCCACGAGCAATCAGCCCCAGCATTTT
.	TRBV28	TRBJ1-5	.	CATIPGSRNQPQHF	TGTGCCACCATCCCCGGCAGCCGCAATCAGCCCCAGCATTTT
.	TRBV24-1	TRBJ2-3	once	CATSDSGRPPRDTQYF	TGTGCCACCAGTGATTCGGGTAGGCCACCAAGAGATACGCAGTATTTT
.	TRBV6-5	TRBJ1-4	.	CASSYSIPGATEKLFF	TGTGCCAGCAGTTACTCGATTCCGGGGGCTACTGAAAAACTGTTTTTT